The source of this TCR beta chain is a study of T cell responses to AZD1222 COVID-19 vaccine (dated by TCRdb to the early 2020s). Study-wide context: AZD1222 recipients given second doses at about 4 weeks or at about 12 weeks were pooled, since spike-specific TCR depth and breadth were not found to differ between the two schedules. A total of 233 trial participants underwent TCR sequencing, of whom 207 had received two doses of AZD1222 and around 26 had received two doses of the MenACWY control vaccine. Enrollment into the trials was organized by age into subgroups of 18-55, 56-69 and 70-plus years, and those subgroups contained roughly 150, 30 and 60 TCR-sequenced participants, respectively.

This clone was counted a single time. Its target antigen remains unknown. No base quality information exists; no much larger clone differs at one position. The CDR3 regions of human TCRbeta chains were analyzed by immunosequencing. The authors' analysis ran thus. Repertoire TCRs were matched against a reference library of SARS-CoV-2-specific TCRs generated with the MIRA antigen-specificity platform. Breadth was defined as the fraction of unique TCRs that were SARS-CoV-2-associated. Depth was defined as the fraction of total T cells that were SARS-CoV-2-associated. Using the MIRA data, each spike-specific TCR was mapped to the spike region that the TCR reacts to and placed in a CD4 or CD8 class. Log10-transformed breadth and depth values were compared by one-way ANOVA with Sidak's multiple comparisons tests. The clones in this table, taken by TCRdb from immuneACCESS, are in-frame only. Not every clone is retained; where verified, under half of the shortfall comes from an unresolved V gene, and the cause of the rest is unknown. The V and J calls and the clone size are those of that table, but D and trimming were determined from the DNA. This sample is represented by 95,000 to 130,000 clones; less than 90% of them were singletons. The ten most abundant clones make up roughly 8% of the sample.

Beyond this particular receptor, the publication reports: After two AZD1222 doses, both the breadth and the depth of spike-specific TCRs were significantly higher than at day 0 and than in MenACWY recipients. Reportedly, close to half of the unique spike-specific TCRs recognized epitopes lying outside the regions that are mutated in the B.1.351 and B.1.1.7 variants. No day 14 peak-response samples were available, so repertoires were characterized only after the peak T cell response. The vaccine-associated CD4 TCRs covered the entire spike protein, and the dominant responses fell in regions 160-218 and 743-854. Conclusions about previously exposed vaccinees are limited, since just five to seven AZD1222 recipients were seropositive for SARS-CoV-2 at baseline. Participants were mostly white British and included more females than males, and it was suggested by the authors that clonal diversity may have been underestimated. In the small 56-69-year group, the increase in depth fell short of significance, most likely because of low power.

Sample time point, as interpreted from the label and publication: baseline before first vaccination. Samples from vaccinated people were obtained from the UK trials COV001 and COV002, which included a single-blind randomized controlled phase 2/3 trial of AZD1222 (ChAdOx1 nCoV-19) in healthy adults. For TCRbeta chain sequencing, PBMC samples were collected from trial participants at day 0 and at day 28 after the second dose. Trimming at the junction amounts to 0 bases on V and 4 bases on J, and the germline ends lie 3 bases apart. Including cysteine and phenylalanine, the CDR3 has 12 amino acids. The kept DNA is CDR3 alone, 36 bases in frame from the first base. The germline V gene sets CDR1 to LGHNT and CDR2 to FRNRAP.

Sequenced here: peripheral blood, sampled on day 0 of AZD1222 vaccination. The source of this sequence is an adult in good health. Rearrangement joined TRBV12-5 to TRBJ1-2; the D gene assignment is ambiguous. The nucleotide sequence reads TGTGCTAGTGGTTTGGTCGGCTATGGCTACACCTTC. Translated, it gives CASGLVGYGYTF.